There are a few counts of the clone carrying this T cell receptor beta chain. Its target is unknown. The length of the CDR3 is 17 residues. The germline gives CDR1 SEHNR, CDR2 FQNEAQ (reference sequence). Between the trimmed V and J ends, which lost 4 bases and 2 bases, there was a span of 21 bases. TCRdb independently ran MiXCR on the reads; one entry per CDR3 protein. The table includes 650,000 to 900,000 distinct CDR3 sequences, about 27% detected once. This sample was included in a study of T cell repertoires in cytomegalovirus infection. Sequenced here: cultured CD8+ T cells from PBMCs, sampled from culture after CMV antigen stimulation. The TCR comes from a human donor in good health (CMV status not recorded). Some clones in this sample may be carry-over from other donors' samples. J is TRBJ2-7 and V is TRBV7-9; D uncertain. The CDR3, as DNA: TGTGCCAGCAGCTCCCCAAGATTGGCGCTTGAGACCTACGAGCAGTACTTC. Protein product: CASSSPRLALETYEQYF.